This TCR beta chain came from a study of T cells after yellow fever vaccination. Findings and limits, study-wide: Subsequent to the booster, the majority of primary-vaccination clones reappeared (around 96% CD4, approximately 85% CD8).

TCRdb reprocessed the 5' RACE reads via MiXCR and lists one record per CDR3 protein. The sample carries 100,000 or so distinct CDR3 sequences, over 8% recorded once. In germline, CDR1 is SGHKS, CDR2 YYEKEE (reference sequence). Deletions cut 0 bases from V and 5 bases from J, with 15 bases between. This CDR3 contains 15 residues. This clonotype has only a few counts. This TCR derives from a man aged 18 to 29 who received the YFV17D yellow fever vaccine. Sequenced here: CD8+ T cells not binding an NS4B(214-222) dextramer, sorted from PBMCs, sampled around 15 days after the first yellow fever vaccination. This chain joins TRBV5-5 and TRBJ2-7, with D unresolved. The DNA for the CDR3 is TGTGCCAGCAGCTTGGCCTTAAAGAACCCTGACGAGCAGTACGTC. Its protein product is CASSLALKNPDEQYV.